The 19 T cell receptor beta chains reported below all come from one sample, sequenced in a study of identifying expanded T cells in peripheral blood. Libraries were prepared by immunoSEQ multiplex PCR; TCRdb keeps only in-frame clonotypes and omits some of them. Among under 150,000 clones, around four fifths were seen once, and the ten largest hold 3% to 4%. Sequenced sample: blood. The receptors were sampled from a person aged 18 to 75 in good health.

J is TRBJ2-2 and V is TRBV2; a possible D gene is TRBD1 (6 bases). From germline, CDR1 is SNHLY and CDR2 FYNNEI. CDR3 length: 13 amino acids. Between the trimmed V and J ends, which lost 6 bases and 4 bases, there was a span of 9 bases. This CDR3 reads CASRRGGTGELFF. The CDR3 DNA follows: TGTGCCAGCAGGCGAGGGGGCACCGGGGAGCTGTTTTTT.

The chain uses TRBV19 and TRBJ1-5; a weak D match, TRBD1 (6 bases). V was pared by 9 bases and J by 1 base, with 13 bases between. CDR1 is LNHDA and CDR2 is SQIVND in the germline V gene (reference sequence). The CDR3 covers 14 residues. CDR3 region: CASGNQGSNQPQHF. CDR3 in DNA: TGTGCCAGCGGAAATCAGGGGAGCAATCAGCCCCAGCATTTT.

The chain uses TRBV27 and TRBJ2-1; weak D call: TRBD1 (5 bases). The V and J ends lost 6 bases and 3 bases respectively, with 12 bases between them. The CDR3 covers 14 residues. Germline values: CDR1 MNHEY, CDR2 SMNVEV (reference sequence). The CDR3 reads CASSPTVFYNEQFF. The CDR3 DNA is TGTGCCAGCAGCCCGACAGTTTTCTACAATGAGCAGTTCTTC.

The chain combines TRBV13 with TRBJ1-6; TRBD1 matches at 9 bases. In germline, CDR1 is PRHDT, CDR2 FYEKMQ (reference sequence). V was pared by 1 base and J by 7 bases, with 2 bases of the junction left unmatched. The CDR3 runs to 15 residues. CDR3 sequence: CASSLAGTGNSPLHF. The CDR3 DNA is TGTGCCAGCAGCTTAGCTGGGACAGGGAATTCACCCCTCCACTTT.

This sequence joins TRBV19 and TRBJ1-1; D may be TRBD1 (5 bases). V gave up 10 bases and J gave up 3 bases, with 18 bases separating them. Germline assignment: CDR1 LNHDA and CDR2 SQIVND (reference sequence). This CDR3 comprises 14 residues. The CDR3 is CATRSRARDTEAFF. CDR3 nucleotides: TGTGCCACCCGCAGCAGGGCGCGAGACACTGAAGCTTTCTTT.

The rearrangement uses TRBV7-9 and TRBJ2-1; D gene ambiguous. CDR1 is SEHNR and CDR2 is FQNEAQ in the germline V gene (reference sequence). CDR3 size: 13 residues. V gave up 5 bases and J gave up 5 bases, with 10 bases separating them. This CDR3 reads CASSPRYDNEQFF. Here the CDR3 DNA reads TGTGCCAGCAGCCCCAGGTACGACAATGAGCAGTTCTTC.

The gene calls are TRBV18 and TRBJ1-2; 7 bases match TRBD1. Germline trimming cut 6 bases from V and 2 bases from J; bases unmatched to any gene: 3. The CDR3 length is 13 residues. The germline CDR1 and CDR2 sequences are KGHSH and LQKENI. The CDR3 bases are TGTGCCAGCTCGCCGACAGGGAACTATGGCTACACCTTC. This encodes CASSPTGNYGYTF.

The chain employs TRBV27 and TRBJ1-4; tentatively, D is TRBD1 (6 bases). V was cut by 2 bases and J by 7 bases, with 11 bases left in between. This CDR3 comprises 14 residues. Germline CDR1 and CDR2: MNHEY and SMNVEV (reference sequence). CDR3 sequence: CASSLTGTREKLFF. The DNA for the CDR3 is TGTGCCAGCAGTTTAACAGGGACGCGTGAAAAACTGTTTTTT.

The rearrangement links TRBV7-9 to TRBJ2-4, with 9 bases fitting TRBD1. CDR1 is SEHNR, CDR2 FQNEAQ, per germline (reference sequence). V shed 1 base, J shed 8 bases, and the junction held 6 bases outside the gene matches. The CDR3 covers 15 residues. CDR3 coding DNA: TGTGCCAGCAGCTTAGGATTGGGACAGGGAGACATTCAGTACTTC. This codes for CASSLGLGQGDIQYF.

This chain joins TRBV15 and TRBJ1-2, with D perhaps TRBD1 (6 bases). V gave up 0 bases and J gave up 6 bases, with 14 bases separating them. The CDR3 covers 15 residues. CDR1 LNHNV and CDR2 YYDKDF come from the germline V gene (reference sequence). This CDR3 is CATSRDVGQNNGYTF. The CDR3 nucleotides are TGTGCCACCAGCAGAGATGTAGGACAGAATAATGGCTACACCTTC.

V is TRBV5-1 and J is TRBJ2-7; tentatively, D is TRBD1 (6 bases). Germline-derived CDR1 and CDR2 are SGHRS and YFSETQ. V was cut by 2 bases and J by 2 bases, with 11 bases left in between. This CDR3 has 14 residues. DNA of the CDR3: TGCGCCAGCAGCTTCGCGGACAGCACCTACGAGCAGTACTTC. Encoded protein: CASSFADSTYEQYF.

V is TRBV11-1 and J is TRBJ2-7; D may be TRBD1 (6 bases). The length of the CDR3 is 16 residues. Germline V gene sequence: CDR1 SGHAT, CDR2 FQDESV (reference sequence). V was pared by 2 bases and J by 0 bases, with 14 bases between. The CDR3 DNA reads TGTGCCAGCAGCTTACAGGGGATTGGGGCCTCCTACGAGCAGTACTTC. It translates to CASSLQGIGASYEQYF. Variable domain in full (rest from reference TRBV11-1 and TRBJ2-7): EAEVAQSPRYKITEKSQAVAFWCDPISGHATLYWYRQILGQGPELLVQFQDESVVDDSQLPKDRFSAERLKGVDSTLKIQPAELGDSAMYLCASSLQGIGASYEQYFGPGTRLTVT.

This clone was seen a single time. The chain couples TRBV11-2 to TRBJ1-4, with TRBD1 as a possible D gene (5 bases). V lost 1 base and J lost 8, with 14 bases in between. This CDR3 is 15 amino acids long. Germline V gene lookup returns CDR1 SGHAT and CDR2 FQNNGV. The CDR3 loop is CASSLVLGEGEKLFF. The CDR3 nucleotides read TGTGCCAGCAGCTTAGTATTAGGGGAAGGAGAAAAACTGTTTTTT.

CDR3 in amino acids: CASSGGVGGNEQYF. In DNA, the CDR3 is TGTGCCAGCTCCGGAGGGGTAGGGGGCAACGAGCAGTACTTC. The chain couples TRBV18 to TRBJ2-7; the D gene is possibly TRBD1 (7 bases). V was clipped by 6 bases and J by 5 bases, with 17 bases between them. This CDR3 contains 14 residues. Germline CDR1 reads KGHSH; CDR2 reads LQKENI.

The chain links TRBV6-5 to TRBJ2-5; 9 bases fit TRBD1. The CDR3 length is 14 residues. V was clipped by 9 bases and J by 4 bases; unmatched bases: 9. Germline CDR1 MNHEY, CDR2 SVGAGI. CDR3 loop: CASYGRDRVETQYF. CDR3 coding DNA: TGTGCCAGTTACGGAAGGGACAGGGTAGAGACCCAGTACTTC.

This sequence joins TRBV6-1 and TRBJ1-5; 7 bases are shared with TRBD1. The V gene's germline CDR1 is MNHNS and CDR2 SASEGT. The junction had 14 bases not matched to a gene; V was cut back by 8 bases and J by 7 bases. The CDR3 totals 15 residues. CDR3: CASAEIGTDEQPQHF. The CDR3 region has the DNA TGTGCCAGCGCCGAGATCGGGACAGACGAGCAGCCCCAGCATTTT.

The J gene is TRBJ1-2, the V gene TRBV6-5, with D tentatively TRBD1 (6 bases). V was clipped by 4 bases and J by 2 bases, with 11 bases between them. The CDR3 is 14 residues long. Germline CDR1 is MNHEY and CDR2 is SVGAGI. The DNA of the CDR3 is TGTGCCAGCAGTTTCACTCAGGGGAACTATGGCTACACCTTC. This sequence encodes CASSFTQGNYGYTF.

This chain links TRBV14 with TRBJ2-1; D possibly corresponds to TRBD1 (5 bases). Germline loops: CDR1 SGHDN, CDR2 FVKESK. Trimming pared 4 bases from V and 5 bases from J, leaving 6 bases between. CDR3 length: 12 amino acids. CDR3 in amino acids: CASSRQNNEQFF. The CDR3 DNA reads as TGTGCCAGCAGCCGACAGAACAATGAGCAGTTCTTC.

DNA for the CDR3: TGTGCCACCAGCCACCCCGGGACCCTTGTCTCCTACGAGCAGTACTTC. Its protein is CATSHPGTLVSYEQYF. V is TRBV15 and J is TRBJ2-7; tentatively, D is TRBD1 or TRBD2 (5 bases each). CDR1 and CDR2 (germline): LNHNV, YYDKDF (reference sequence). The CDR3 has 16 amino acids. The germline V and J ends were trimmed by 5 bases and 0 bases, with 17 bases remaining between them. The full variable domain, in which reference TRBV15 and TRBJ2-7 provide the parts outside the CDR3, is DAMVIQNPRYQVTQFGKPVTLSCSQTLNHNVMYWYQQKSSQAPKLLFHYYDKDFNNEADTPDNFQSRRPNTSFCFLDIRSPGLGDTAMYLCATSHPGTLVSYEQYFGPGTRLTVT.